This T cell receptor (beta chain) was captured by sequencing in a study of T cell changes during pregnancy in multiple sclerosis. The CDR3 has 16 amino acids. Germline V gene lookup returns CDR1 MGHRA and CDR2 YSYEKL. V lost 2 bases and J lost 2; bases outside the gene matches: 2. Method: immunoSEQ multiplex PCR; TCRdb's copy keeps in-frame clones and lacks some. The sample carries some 80,000 clones, approximately 94% recorded once. V gene TRBV4-1 combines with J gene TRBJ2-6; 8 bases are a match to TRBD1. The receptor was isolated from a female donor with multiple sclerosis, enrolled in a pregnancy study. The sample was peripheral blood, taken in the third trimester of pregnancy. This CDR3 is CASSQQQGAGANVLTF. CDR3 nucleotide sequence: TGCGCCAGCAGCCAACAACAGGGGGCTGGGGCCAACGTCCTGACTTTC.